The T cell receptor (beta chain) described here comes from a study of OX40 agonist ivuxolimab in advanced cancers. With respect to the entire study: The costimulatory receptor OX40 (CD134) was targeted by ivuxolimab, a fully human IgG2 agonistic monoclonal antibody. Patients were allowed to have had prior anti-PD-1, anti-PD-L1 or anti-CTLA-4 therapy, and approximately 40% of the dose-escalation patients had previously received checkpoint inhibitors. Of the approximately 50 dose-escalation patients, hepatocellular carcinoma was present in about 20, melanoma in around 15, renal cell carcinoma in 9 and head and neck cancer in 9. In the dose-escalation cohort, roughly 80% of patients were male, and the mean age was roughly 60 years, with a range of 23 to 79. Intravenous ivuxolimab was administered to patients every 2 weeks at six dose levels: 0.01, 0.1, 0.3, 1.5, 3 and 10 mg/kg. Partial responses occurred in three dose-escalation patients, of whom one had hepatocellular carcinoma and two had cutaneous melanoma. The paper covers the monotherapy dose-escalation part of the phase I ivuxolimab trial, which included N of about 50 patients. Peripheral TCRbeta sequencing aimed to test whether ivuxolimab altered TCR sequence diversity and caused clonal T-cell expansion.

As to this clone: What antigen it recognizes has not been identified. Per-base qualities were not stored, and no clone one base away is much larger.

Genomic DNA was extracted from sorted cells for sequencing of the TCRbeta CDR3 region. The immunoSEQ Assay was used to sequence the TCRbeta CDR3 regions. Held by TCRdb, this immuneACCESS table contains in-frame sequences only and omits some clones. Under half of the omission traces to an unresolved V gene where checked; the cause of the rest is unknown. The sample has 70,000 to 95,000 clones on record, about 91% of them singletons. The biggest ten clones account for 0.45% to 0.6% of the sample. Results and caveats for the whole study, not just this receptor: At doses from 0.1 to 3.0 mg/kg, clonal expansion was seen in both CD4+ and CD8+ blood T cells between baseline and week 6. Low levels of normalized T-cell clonal expansion were also seen in some patients who did not respond. On average, CD8+ T cells showed more expanded clones than CD4+ T cells after ivuxolimab. Antigen specificity was not determined for the clonally expanded peripheral T cells. In the 0.1-3.0 mg/kg groups, partial responders were among the patients with the lowest normalized peripheral clonal expansion, particularly in CD8+ T cells.

CDR1 is given as SGHRS and CDR2 as YFSETQ, both from the germline V gene. Including cysteine and phenylalanine, the CDR3 has 17 amino acids. The DNA shown is the 51-base CDR3, in frame from base 1. V has 4 bases trimmed and J has 8 bases trimmed; junction bases matching no gene number 16. Patients with autoimmune disease history or receiving systemic immunosuppression were excluded from the trial. Peripheral blood for TCR sequencing was collected from all dose cohorts at baseline, on cycle 4 day 1, and on cycle 7 day 1. Samples came from an open-label, multicenter, first-in-human phase I dose-escalation trial of ivuxolimab. Adults with locally advanced or metastatic melanoma, renal cell, hepatocellular, or head and neck squamous cell carcinoma were enrolled in the trial. Before TCR sequencing, CD4+ T cells and CD8+ T cells from peripheral blood were sorted into separate populations.

The receptor comes from an adult with an advanced solid tumor such as melanoma, head and neck, liver or kidney cancer. The rearranged chain carries TRBV5-1 and TRBJ2-1; a stretch of 9 junction bases matches TRBD2. Sequenced here: CD4+ or CD8+ T cells sorted from blood, sampled in a trial of the OX40 agonist ivuxolimab. Read as DNA, the sequence is TGCGCCAGCAGCGCCGGACGAGTCGCTAGCGGGACTGATGAGCAGTTCTTC. This gives the protein CASSAGRVASGTDEQFF.